The rows below give T cell receptor beta chains drawn from one sample of a study of somatic mutations in cytotoxic T cells in rheumatoid arthritis. Method: immunoSEQ multiplex PCR; TCRdb's copy keeps in-frame clones and lacks some. This table holds approximately 18,000 clones, around 80% found once. Input material: CD8+ T cells sorted from blood. These receptors were obtained from an adult with rheumatoid arthritis. The CDR3 runs from the conserved cysteine through the conserved F or W. The order of the fields is J gene, D gene, clone size, V gene, CDR3 protein, CDR3 DNA. A D gene is named only where the DNA matches it firmly. Clone size, where shown, is once, few, many, or a class for clones that have expanded.

J gene: TRBJ2-1
D gene: TRBD2
clone size: .
V gene: TRBV10-1
CDR3 protein: CASSESGLAGVNEQFF
CDR3 DNA: TGCGCCAGCAGTGAGTCGGGACTAGCGGGAGTAAATGAGCAGTTCTTC

J gene: TRBJ2-5
D gene: .
clone size: .
V gene: TRBV9
CDR3 protein: CASSDRSPPETQYF
CDR3 DNA: TGTGCCAGCAGCGACAGGAGCCCTCCGGAGACCCAGTACTTC

J gene: TRBJ1-2
D gene: TRBD1
clone size: .
V gene: TRBV29-1
CDR3 protein: CSVGGQGPGYTF
CDR3 DNA: TGCAGCGTTGGGGGACAGGGTCCTGGCTACACCTTC

J gene: TRBJ1-4
D gene: .
clone size: .
V gene: TRBV7-9
CDR3 protein: CASSLPGGQGEKLFF
CDR3 DNA: TGTGCCAGCAGCTTACCGGGAGGGCAAGGCGAAAAACTGTTTTTT

J gene: TRBJ2-5
D gene: .
clone size: .
V gene: TRBV14
CDR3 protein: CASSQDGKYQETQYF
CDR3 DNA: TGTGCCAGCAGCCAAGATGGAAAGTACCAAGAGACCCAGTACTTC

J gene: TRBJ1-6
D gene: .
clone size: .
V gene: TRBV4-3
CDR3 protein: CASSQDPGANSPLHF
CDR3 DNA: TGCGCCAGCAGCCAAGATCCAGGGGCTAATTCACCCCTCCACTTT

J gene: TRBJ1-1
D gene: .
clone size: .
V gene: TRBV9
CDR3 protein: CASSGGSEAFF
CDR3 DNA: TGTGCCAGCAGCGGGGGGTCAGAAGCTTTCTTT

J gene: TRBJ2-7
D gene: .
clone size: .
V gene: TRBV12-5
CDR3 protein: CASGRGQDFKQYF
CDR3 DNA: TGTGCTAGTGGCCGGGGGCAGGATTTCAAGCAGTACTTC

J gene: TRBJ2-7
D gene: .
clone size: large
V gene: TRBV14
CDR3 protein: CASSQDRGRGIGSYEQYF
CDR3 DNA: TGTGCCAGCAGCCAAGATAGGGGCAGGGGTATCGGCTCCTACGAGCAGTACTTC

J gene: TRBJ1-2
D gene: .
clone size: .
V gene: TRBV29-1
CDR3 protein: CSVPDSREGYTF
CDR3 DNA: TGCAGCGTTCCCGACAGCCGGGAGGGCTACACCTTC

J gene: TRBJ1-2
D gene: .
clone size: once
V gene: TRBV6-6
CDR3 protein: CASTTVEGGYTF
CDR3 DNA: TGTGCCAGTACAACTGTCGAGGGTGGCTACACCTTC

J gene: TRBJ2-5
D gene: TRBD2
clone size: .
V gene: TRBV29-1
CDR3 protein: CSVEDPVGGGGWKETQYF
CDR3 DNA: TGCAGCGTTGAAGATCCAGTAGGCGGGGGGGGCTGGAAAGAGACCCAGTACTTC

J gene: TRBJ2-5
D gene: .
clone size: .
V gene: TRBV5-4
CDR3 protein: CASSGVGEQETQYF
CDR3 DNA: TGTGCCAGCAGCGGGGTTGGGGAGCAAGAGACCCAGTACTTC

J gene: TRBJ2-7
D gene: .
clone size: few
V gene: TRBV4-1
CDR3 protein: CASSLKEADYEQYF
CDR3 DNA: TGCGCCAGCAGCCTCAAGGAGGCTGACTACGAGCAGTACTTC

J gene: TRBJ1-2
D gene: .
clone size: .
V gene: TRBV11-2
CDR3 protein: CASSFLTQDGYTF
CDR3 DNA: TGTGCCAGCAGCTTCCTGACCCAGGACGGCTACACCTTC

J gene: TRBJ1-3
D gene: TRBD1
clone size: .
V gene: TRBV28
CDR3 protein: CASSEPGQSSGNTIYF
CDR3 DNA: TGTGCCAGCAGCGAACCGGGACAGAGCTCTGGAAACACCATATATTTT

J gene: TRBJ2-7
D gene: .
clone size: .
V gene: TRBV4-1
CDR3 protein: CASSQEGPDYEQYF
CDR3 DNA: TGCGCCAGCAGCCAAGAGGGTCCTGACTACGAGCAGTACTTC

J gene: TRBJ2-7
D gene: TRBD1
clone size: .
V gene: TRBV6-6
CDR3 protein: CASSPRDRLTYEQYF
CDR3 DNA: TGTGCCAGCAGTCCCCGGGACAGGTTAACCTACGAGCAGTACTTC

J gene: TRBJ2-1
D gene: .
clone size: .
V gene: TRBV4-3
CDR3 protein: CASSQTQYNEQFF
CDR3 DNA: TGCGCCAGCAGCCAAACCCAGTACAATGAGCAGTTCTTC

J gene: TRBJ2-6
D gene: TRBD1
clone size: .
V gene: TRBV6-4
CDR3 protein: CASSGQGAGANVLTF
CDR3 DNA: TGTGCCAGCAGTGGACAGGGGGCTGGGGCCAACGTCCTGACTTTC

J gene: TRBJ2-7
D gene: TRBD2
clone size: once
V gene: TRBV27
CDR3 protein: CASSNLGLAGAGEQYF
CDR3 DNA: TGTGCCAGCAGTAACTTAGGGCTAGCGGGAGCTGGCGAGCAGTACTTC

J gene: TRBJ1-2
D gene: .
clone size: .
V gene: TRBV7-9
CDR3 protein: CASSLSPVADGYTF
CDR3 DNA: TGTGCCAGCAGCTTATCTCCCGTAGCAGATGGCTACACCTTC

J gene: TRBJ2-5
D gene: .
clone size: .
V gene: TRBV2
CDR3 protein: CASSDVELETQYF
CDR3 DNA: TGTGCCAGCAGTGATGTGGAGTTAGAGACCCAGTACTTC

J gene: TRBJ2-2
D gene: .
clone size: .
V gene: TRBV9
CDR3 protein: CASSHSNTGELFF
CDR3 DNA: TGTGCCAGCAGCCATTCCAACACCGGGGAGCTGTTTTTT

J gene: TRBJ2-7
D gene: .
clone size: .
V gene: TRBV27
CDR3 protein: CASYYKGSGRSSYEQYF
CDR3 DNA: TGTGCCAGCTACTATAAGGGGTCCGGGCGCAGCTCCTACGAGCAGTACTTC

J gene: TRBJ1-1
D gene: .
clone size: .
V gene: TRBV6-5
CDR3 protein: CASSYTQGPNTEAFF
CDR3 DNA: TGTGCCAGCAGTTACACCCAGGGCCCGAACACTGAAGCTTTCTTT

J gene: TRBJ1-1
D gene: TRBD1
clone size: few
V gene: TRBV9
CDR3 protein: CASSVSTGQGTEAFF
CDR3 DNA: TGTGCCAGCAGCGTCTCAACCGGACAGGGCACTGAAGCTTTCTTT

J gene: TRBJ1-5
D gene: .
clone size: few
V gene: TRBV4-1
CDR3 protein: CASSQGAGSQPQHF
CDR3 DNA: TGCGCCAGCAGCCAAGGGGCAGGGAGTCAGCCCCAGCATTTT

J gene: TRBJ2-2
D gene: TRBD1
clone size: .
V gene: TRBV10-2
CDR3 protein: CASSWDRGTGELFF
CDR3 DNA: TGCGCCAGCTCTTGGGACAGGGGCACCGGGGAGCTGTTTTTT

J gene: TRBJ1-1
D gene: .
clone size: .
V gene: TRBV5-1
CDR3 protein: CASSFGGGAFF
CDR3 DNA: TGCGCCAGCAGCTTTGGCGGCGGGGCTTTCTTT

J gene: TRBJ2-2
D gene: TRBD1
clone size: .
V gene: TRBV27
CDR3 protein: CASSSDRGLGTGELFF
CDR3 DNA: TGTGCCAGCAGTTCGGACAGGGGGTTAGGCACCGGGGAGCTGTTTTTT

J gene: TRBJ1-6
D gene: .
clone size: once
V gene: TRBV7-3
CDR3 protein: CASSLRDTASPLHF
CDR3 DNA: TGTGCCAGCAGCTTAAGGGACACTGCCTCACCCCTCCACTTT

J gene: TRBJ1-6
D gene: .
clone size: few
V gene: TRBV7-9
CDR3 protein: CASSLQGNNSPLHF
CDR3 DNA: TGTGCCAGCAGCTTACAGGGAAATAATTCACCCCTCCACTTT

J gene: TRBJ2-7
D gene: .
clone size: .
V gene: TRBV5-1
CDR3 protein: CASRLEERYEQYF
CDR3 DNA: TGCGCCAGCAGACTTGAAGAGCGGTACGAGCAGTACTTC

J gene: TRBJ2-5
D gene: .
clone size: .
V gene: TRBV7-9
CDR3 protein: CASSYPLKTQYF
CDR3 DNA: TGTGCCAGCAGCTACCCTTTGAAGACCCAGTACTTC

J gene: TRBJ2-7
D gene: .
clone size: .
V gene: TRBV5-6
CDR3 protein: CASSYSLEQYF
CDR3 DNA: TGTGCCAGCAGCTACTCCCTCGAGCAGTACTTC

J gene: TRBJ1-3
D gene: .
clone size: once
V gene: TRBV29-1
CDR3 protein: CSVEAGLAGNTIYF
CDR3 DNA: TGCAGCGTTGAAGCAGGCCTGGCTGGAAACACCATATATTTT

J gene: TRBJ2-5
D gene: .
clone size: once
V gene: TRBV18
CDR3 protein: CASSLDRSAYQETQYF
CDR3 DNA: TGTGCCAGCTCCCTTGACAGGTCGGCCTACCAAGAGACCCAGTACTTC

J gene: TRBJ1-1
D gene: .
clone size: .
V gene: TRBV9
CDR3 protein: CASSGTFSAGTEAFF
CDR3 DNA: TGTGCCAGCAGCGGTACATTCTCCGCAGGCACTGAAGCTTTCTTT

J gene: TRBJ2-2
D gene: TRBD1
clone size: .
V gene: TRBV4-1
CDR3 protein: CASSPRIPGQLTGELFF
CDR3 DNA: TGCGCCAGCAGCCCTCGTATACCGGGACAGCTCACCGGGGAGCTGTTTTTT

J gene: TRBJ1-2
D gene: .
clone size: once
V gene: TRBV9
CDR3 protein: CASSTGPFGYTF
CDR3 DNA: TGTGCCAGCAGCACCGGACCCTTCGGCTACACCTTC

J gene: TRBJ1-1
D gene: .
clone size: .
V gene: TRBV10-3
CDR3 protein: CAISDHGRGNTEAFF
CDR3 DNA: TGTGCCATCAGTGACCACGGCAGGGGGAACACTGAAGCTTTCTTT

J gene: TRBJ2-7
D gene: .
clone size: .
V gene: TRBV27
CDR3 protein: CASSALQGRGYEQYF
CDR3 DNA: TGTGCCAGCAGTGCGCTACAGGGAAGGGGATACGAGCAGTACTTC

J gene: TRBJ1-1
D gene: .
clone size: once
V gene: TRBV9
CDR3 protein: CASSVSGGITEAFF
CDR3 DNA: TGTGCCAGCAGCGTCTCGGGGGGGATCACTGAAGCTTTCTTT

J gene: TRBJ1-2
D gene: .
clone size: .
V gene: TRBV7-6
CDR3 protein: CASSKEADLYGYTF
CDR3 DNA: TGTGCCAGCAGCAAGGAGGCGGACCTCTATGGCTACACCTTC

J gene: TRBJ1-2
D gene: .
clone size: .
V gene: TRBV9
CDR3 protein: CASSAPPGPNLGYTF
CDR3 DNA: TGTGCCAGCAGCGCACCACCGGGACCTAACCTTGGCTACACCTTC

J gene: TRBJ2-1
D gene: TRBD1
clone size: .
V gene: TRBV28
CDR3 protein: CASSALLTGGEGNEQFF
CDR3 DNA: TGTGCCAGCAGTGCCCTCTTAACAGGGGGCGAAGGGAATGAGCAGTTCTTC

J gene: TRBJ2-1
D gene: .
clone size: medium-sized
V gene: TRBV6-4
CDR3 protein: CASSDSTDGRDEQFF
CDR3 DNA: TGTGCCAGCAGTGACAGCACCGACGGGCGTGATGAGCAGTTCTTC

J gene: TRBJ1-5
D gene: .
clone size: few
V gene: TRBV7-8
CDR3 protein: CASSFDSYRVQHF
CDR3 DNA: TGTGCCAGCAGCTTCGACAGCTACAGGGTTCAGCATTTT

J gene: TRBJ2-2
D gene: TRBD2
clone size: .
V gene: TRBV6-1
CDR3 protein: CASSDILAGGPTGELFF
CDR3 DNA: TGTGCCAGCAGTGACATACTAGCGGGGGGCCCAACCGGGGAGCTGTTTTTT

J gene: TRBJ1-4
D gene: .
clone size: .
V gene: TRBV4-3
CDR3 protein: CASSQVPTATNEKLFF
CDR3 DNA: TGCGCCAGCAGCCAGGTTCCGACAGCAACTAATGAAAAACTGTTTTTT

J gene: TRBJ2-1
D gene: .
clone size: .
V gene: TRBV27
CDR3 protein: CASSLALSYNEQFF
CDR3 DNA: TGTGCCAGCAGTTTAGCGCTATCCTACAATGAGCAGTTCTTC